This T cell receptor (beta chain) was captured by sequencing in a study of T cell responses to AZD1222 COVID-19 vaccine. The repertoire was sequenced with immunoSEQ multiplex PCR; TCRdb's copy has only in-frame clones and lacks some. The sample has about 100,000 clones; about 86% are singletons. There are 15 residues in the CDR3. Germline trimming cut 5 bases from V and 1 base from J; bases unmatched to any gene: 6. Germline CDR1 SGHRS, CDR2 YFSETQ. This chain connects TRBV5-1 to TRBJ2-5, with 9 bases lining up with TRBD2. The input for sequencing was peripheral blood, taken on day 0 of AZD1222 vaccination. This receptor was identified in an adult in good health. The CDR3 nucleotides are TGCGCCAGCAGACGGGATAGCGGGGGCCAAGAGACCCAGTACTTC. This sequence encodes CASRRDSGGQETQYF.